This TCR beta chain emerged from a study of T cell repertoires in cytomegalovirus infection. This clonotype was picked up a small number of times. What it binds is unknown. Notes on the study in general: What dominated the ex vivo response were HLA-C-restricted CMV-specific TCR beta clonotypes.

V dropped 1 base and J dropped 0; count of bases not matched to a gene: 13. CDR1 and CDR2 from the germline V gene are SGHTA and FQGNSA. This CDR3 has 21 amino acids. TCRdb fed the reads into MiXCR, producing one record per CDR3 protein. The sample holds a few hundred thousand distinct CDR3 sequences, over 7.5% seen once. The receptor comes from a human donor in good health (CMV status not recorded). Some clones in this sample may be carry-over from other donors' samples. Material: PBMCs. The chain is built from TRBV7-2 and TRBJ1-6, with 9 bases matching TRBD1. The CDR3 is CASSLGGQGIPLSSYNSPLHF. The CDR3, as DNA: TGTGCCAGCAGCTTAGGGGGACAGGGAATCCCCTTGAGCTCCTATAATTCACCCCTCCACTTT.